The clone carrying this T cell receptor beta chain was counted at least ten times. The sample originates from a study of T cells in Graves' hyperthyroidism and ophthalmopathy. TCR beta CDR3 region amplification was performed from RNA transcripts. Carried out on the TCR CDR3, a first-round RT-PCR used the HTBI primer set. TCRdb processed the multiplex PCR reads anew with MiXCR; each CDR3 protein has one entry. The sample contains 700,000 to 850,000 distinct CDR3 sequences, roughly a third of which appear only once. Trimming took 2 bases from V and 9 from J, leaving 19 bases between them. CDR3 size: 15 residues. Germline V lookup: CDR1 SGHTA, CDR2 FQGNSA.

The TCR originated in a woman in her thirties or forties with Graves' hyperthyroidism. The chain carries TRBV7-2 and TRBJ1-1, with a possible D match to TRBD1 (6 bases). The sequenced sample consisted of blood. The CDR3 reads CASSLSGTSQGKAFF. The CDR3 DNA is TGTGCCAGCAGCTTAAGTGGGACGAGTCAGGGGAAAGCTTTCTTT.